This T cell receptor (beta chain) is from a study of T cells after yellow fever vaccination. Overall study findings and caveats: At 95% to 98% for CD4 and approximately 89% for CD8, most primary-vaccination clones showed up again after the booster.

This clonotype has just a few counts. The antigen is undetermined. The CDR3 is 14 residues long. The germline V gene has CDR1 DFQATT and CDR2 SNEGSKA (reference sequence). V was pared by 6 bases and J by 3 bases, with 15 bases between. From the 5' RACE reads, TCRdb called clonotypes with MiXCR, one entry per CDR3 protein. The table has 450,000 to 650,000 distinct CDR3 sequences, approximately 12% seen once. The V gene is TRBV20-1, the J gene TRBJ1-5; D is unclear. Sequenced material: PBMCs, taken on the day of the yellow fever booster vaccination. The TCR comes from a man aged 25 to 45 who received the YFV17D yellow fever vaccine. This CDR3 is CSANLQGSNQPQHF. In DNA form, the CDR3 reads TGCAGTGCAAACCTTCAAGGATCCAATCAGCCCCAGCATTTT.